These 9 T cell receptor beta chains came from one sample sequenced in a study of T cell changes during pregnancy in multiple sclerosis. Using immunoSEQ multiplex PCR, the repertoire was profiled, and TCRdb retains in-frame clones only, with some absent. The table records about 110,000 clones, 80% to 95% of them present only once. Sequencing used peripheral blood, obtained in the third trimester of pregnancy. The receptors here all came from a female donor in good health, enrolled as a control in a pregnancy study.

The V gene is TRBV6-5, the J gene TRBJ1-1; a possible D gene is TRBD1 (5 bases). This CDR3 comprises 12 residues. Between the trimmed V and J ends, which lost 2 bases and 10 bases, there was a span of 11 bases. Germline V gene sequence: CDR1 MNHEY, CDR2 SVGAGI. The CDR3 DNA reads TGTGCCAGCAGTTACGACAGAAGAAGAGCTTTCTTT. Translating it yields CASSYDRRRAFF.

This sequence joins TRBV19 and TRBJ1-1; D is unresolved. Germline-derived CDR1 and CDR2 are LNHDA and SQIVND (reference sequence). The CDR3 is 14 residues long. V shed 3 bases and J shed 1 base, with 9 bases lying between them. The CDR3 nucleotides are TGTGCCAGTAGTATCCAGGCCCCGAACACTGAAGCTTTCTTT. It codes for CASSIQAPNTEAFF.

This clone was counted only a few times. The V and J genes are TRBV9 and TRBJ1-1; D gene ambiguous. The CDR3 covers 13 residues. Trimming stripped 2 bases from V and 2 bases from J, with 7 bases between. Germline-derived CDR1 and CDR2 are SGDLS and YYNGEE. The CDR3 loop is CASSVNSNTEAFF. The CDR3 region has the DNA TGTGCCAGCAGCGTCAACAGCAACACTGAAGCTTTCTTT.

This chain joins TRBV5-1 and TRBJ2-7; D perhaps matches TRBD2 (7 bases). The length of the CDR3 is 14 residues. Trimming stripped 4 bases from V and 3 bases from J, with 14 bases between. Germline lookup yields CDR1 SGHRS and CDR2 YFSETQ. CDR3 sequence: CASSPSGGRYEQYF. CDR3 nucleotides: TGCGCCAGCAGCCCTTCCGGGGGGCGCTACGAGCAGTACTTC. Full variable domain (outside the CDR3, taken from reference TRBV5-1 and TRBJ2-7): KAGVTQTPRYLIKTRGQQVTLSCSPISGHRSVSWYQQTPGQGLQFLFEYFSETQRNKGNFPGRFSGRQFSNSRSEMNVSTLELGDSALYLCASSPSGGRYEQYFGPGTRLTVT.

With regard to this clone: The junction departs from germline at one end; a sequencing error may be responsible. V gene TRBV11-2 combines with J gene TRBJ1-3; 7 positions match TRBD1. CDR1 and CDR2 from the germline V gene are SGHAT and FQNNGV. The CDR3 spans 15 residues. CDR3 loop: CASTLDRASGNTIYF. CDR3 DNA sequence: TGTGCCAGCACCTTAGACAGGGCCTCTGGAAACACCATATATTTT.

The chain has TRBV5-4 and TRBJ2-7, with D possibly matching TRBD1 (6 bases). CDR3 length: 14 amino acids. Germline V gene lookup returns CDR1 SGHNT and CDR2 YYREEE (reference sequence). The V end was cut by 4 bases, the J end by 5 bases, with 16 bases between. CDR3: CASSLSTAGDEQYF. CDR3 in DNA: TGTGCCAGCAGCCTTTCTACTGCAGGGGACGAGCAGTACTTC.

The V and J genes are TRBV7-3 and TRBJ2-1; 10 bases fit TRBD1. The CDR3 is 15 amino acids. Germline V gene data show CDR1 as SGHTA and CDR2 as FQGTGA. V dropped 5 bases and J dropped 6; count of bases not matched to a gene: 7. The CDR3 spells CASSPGTGALNEQFF. CDR3 coding DNA: TGTGCCAGCAGCCCTGGGACAGGGGCGCTCAATGAGCAGTTCTTC. The whole variable domain, filled in from reference TRBV7-3 and TRBJ2-1, reads GAGVSQTPSNKVTEKGKYVELRCDPISGHTALYWYRQSLGQGPEFLIYFQGTGAADDSGLPNDRFFAVRPEGSVSTLKIQRTERGDSAVYLCASSPGTGALNEQFFGPGTRLTVL.

The J gene is TRBJ1-2, the V gene TRBV29-1; D remains unclear. Germline V gene sequence: CDR1 SQVTM, CDR2 ANQGSEA. Trimming cost V 3 bases and J 2 bases, with 7 bases left between them. The CDR3 spans 12 residues. CDR3 coding DNA: TGCAGCGTTGAGGAGCCAAACTATGGCTACACCTTC. This sequence encodes CSVEEPNYGYTF.

The CDR3 DNA reads as TGTGCCAGCAGCTTTTCGGAGACTAGCGGGTACAATGAGCAGTTCTTC. It translates to CASSFSETSGYNEQFF. The chain combines TRBV11-3 with TRBJ2-1; 10 nucleotides align to TRBD2. Germline lookup yields CDR1 SGHNT and CDR2 YENEEA. This CDR3 has 16 residues. After removal of 3 bases from V and 4 bases from J, the junction contained 6 bases not matched to a gene.